The 24 T cell receptor beta chains below come from one sample, sequenced in a study of regulatory T cells in long-lasting Graves disease. Indicated time point: newly diagnosed GD, antithyroid drugs for less than 3 months. The TCR library used RNA extracted from PBMCs. To make TCR beta libraries, researchers used iRepertoire HTBI primers and Arm-PCR of CDR3 regions. TCRdb analysed the multiplex PCR reads with MiXCR anew, one entry per CDR3 protein. The data contain 350,000 to 500,000 distinct CDR3 sequences, less than 15% of them singletons. This sample was also put to use in a study of T cells in Graves' hyperthyroidism and ophthalmopathy.

The material sequenced was peripheral blood mononuclear cells (PBMCs), taken at new diagnosis, from a patient treated with antithyroid drugs. The receptors come from a woman between 50 and 59 years old with Graves disease.

Only a few counts were recorded for this clonotype. The V call is TRBV4-2, the J call TRBJ1-5; D is ambiguous. The CDR3 consists of 14 residues. Germline CDR1 LGHNA, CDR2 YNFKEQ. The ends were cut back, 0 bases at V and 4 bases at J, with 7 bases in the middle. In DNA form, the CDR3 reads TGTGCCAGCAGCCAAGATCTGGAGAATCAGCCCCAGCATTTT. This sequence encodes CASSQDLENQPQHF.

This clonotype was recorded many times. The J gene is TRBJ2-1, the V gene TRBV6-5, with 9 bases identical to TRBD2. This CDR3 has 15 residues. V was pared by 2 bases and J by 9 bases, with 8 bases of the junction left unmatched. From germline, CDR1 is MNHEY and CDR2 SVGAGI. As DNA, the CDR3 is TGTGCCAGCAGTTACGCTAGCGGGACAGCTAGTGAGCAGTTCTTC. Amino acid sequence: CASSYASGTASEQFF.

This clonotype was counted only a few times. The V and J genes are TRBV7-3 and TRBJ2-1; 14 bases are a match to TRBD2. The CDR3 is 16 residues long. J gave up 8 bases and V 3 bases, and 6 bases lay outside the gene matches. Germline loops: CDR1 SGHTA, CDR2 FQGTGA. Here the CDR3 DNA reads TGTGCCAGCAGCTTGACTAGCGGGAGGGCCTGGGATGAGCAGTTCTTC. Amino acid sequence: CASSLTSGRAWDEQFF.

The rearrangement links TRBV7-9 to TRBJ2-1; 10 bases map to TRBD2. V was pared by 3 bases and J by 8 bases, with 7 bases of the junction left unmatched. From germline, CDR1 is SEHNR and CDR2 FQNEAQ (reference sequence). This CDR3 has 15 amino acids. The CDR3 bases are TGTGCCAGCAGCTTGCCTAGCGGGAGCCTCTATGAGCAGTTCTTC. Translated: CASSLPSGSLYEQFF.

This clonotype was recorded a few times. The rearrangement links TRBV11-3 to TRBJ2-2; D uncertain. The CDR3 consists of 16 residues. Trimming left V 2 bases short and J 0 bases short, with 10 bases between. The germline CDR1 and CDR2 sequences are SGHNT and YENEEA. The CDR3 loop reads CASSLLSSANTGELFF. The CDR3, as DNA: TGTGCCAGCAGCTTATTGTCCAGCGCGAACACCGGGGAGCTGTTTTTT. Complete variable domain (other parts from reference TRBV11-3 and TRBJ2-2): EAGVVQSPRYKIIEKKQPVAFWCNPISGHNTLYWYLQNLGQGPELLIRYENEEAVDDSQLPKDRFSAERLKGVDSTLKIQPAELGDSAVYLCASSLLSSANTGELFFGEGSRLTVL.

This clonotype was found many times. V and J are TRBV30 and TRBJ1-5; D may be TRBD1 (6 bases). The V gene's germline CDR1 is GTSNPN and CDR2 SVGIG (reference sequence). This CDR3 region has 13 residues. Trimming cost V 3 bases and J 5 bases, with 11 bases left between them. The CDR3 here is CAWRADSDQPQHF. The CDR3 DNA is TGTGCCTGGAGGGCGGACAGTGATCAGCCCCAGCATTTT.

This chain uses TRBV19 with TRBJ2-3; the D gene could be TRBD1 or TRBD2 (5 bases each). This CDR3 is built from 15 residues. CDR1 LNHDA and CDR2 SQIVND come from the germline V gene (reference sequence). The germline V and J ends were trimmed by 3 bases and 4 bases, with 14 bases remaining between them. CDR3 sequence: CASSITPRGPDTQYF. The DNA for the CDR3 is TGTGCCAGTAGTATTACTCCCCGGGGCCCAGATACGCAGTATTTT.

This clonotype was counted ten times or more. This chain joins TRBV12-3 or TRBV12-4 and TRBJ2-1; 10 bases agree with TRBD2. V was pared by 4 bases and J by 5 bases, with 8 bases of the junction left unmatched. The CDR3 is 16 amino acids. The CDR3 nucleotides are TGTGCCAGCAGTTACCCGGGACTAGCGAGTCACAATGAGCAGTTCTTC. This encodes CASSYPGLASHNEQFF.

This clonotype was recorded many times. CDR3: CASSSHDRGNGYTF. The CDR3 DNA follows: TGTGCCAGCAGTTCCCACGACAGGGGTAATGGCTACACCTTC. The V call is TRBV28, the J call TRBJ1-2; 8 bases align to TRBD1. Trimming took 4 bases from V and 6 from J; bases not matched to a gene: 7. The CDR3 totals 14 residues. Germline CDR1 MDHEN, CDR2 SYDVKM.

The chain employs TRBV19 and TRBJ2-2, with D possibly being TRBD1 (6 bases). This CDR3 region has 14 residues. Germline V gene sequence: CDR1 LNHDA, CDR2 SQIVND (reference sequence). V lost 7 bases and J lost 1, with 10 bases in between. The DNA for the CDR3 is TGTGCCAGTACGGGACAAGTGAACACCGGGGAGCTGTTTTTT. Its protein is CASTGQVNTGELFF.

This clonotype showed up just a few times. The chain carries TRBV7-6 and TRBJ2-1; 8 bases fit TRBD1. V lost 1 base to trimming and J lost 7 bases; unmatched junction nucleotides: 3. This CDR3 comprises 14 residues. Per germline, CDR1 SGHVS and CDR2 FNYEAQ. In DNA, the CDR3 is TGTGCCAGCAGCTTAGGACGGACAGGGAATGAGCAGTTCTTC. Its protein product is CASSLGRTGNEQFF. Together with reference TRBV7-6 and TRBJ2-1, the CDR3 gives the full variable domain: GAGVSQSPRYKVTKRGQDVALRCDPISGHVSLYWYRQALGQGPEFLTYFNYEAQQDKSGLPNDRFSAERPEGSISTLTIQRTEQRDSAMYRCASSLGRTGNEQFFGPGTRLTVL.

The chain carries TRBV5-1 and TRBJ2-1; a possible D gene is TRBD2 (5 bases). V was clipped by 6 bases and J by 0 bases, with 13 bases between them. CDR3 size: 15 residues. CDR1 and CDR2 from the germline V gene are SGHRS and YFSETQ. The CDR3 here is CASNRGGHSYNEQFF. As DNA, the CDR3 is TGCGCCAGCAACCGCGGAGGTCACTCCTACAATGAGCAGTTCTTC.

A remark on this clonotype: A much larger clone sits a single nucleotide away, making a read error possible. This sequence joins TRBV3-1 and TRBJ2-7; D is unclear. Germline lookup yields CDR1 LGHDT and CDR2 YNNKEL (reference sequence). The CDR3 is 14 amino acids. In DNA form, the CDR3 reads TGTGCCGGCAGCCAAAGTGTGGCGACCTACGAGCAGTACTTC. Its translation is CAGSQSVATYEQYF.

This clonotype has a count of ten or more. The V call is TRBV28, the J call TRBJ1-6; 8 bases are a match to TRBD1. There are 16 residues in the CDR3. Germline CDR1 is MDHEN and CDR2 is SYDVKM. Unmatched junction bases numbered 2, after V lost 4 bases and J lost 0 bases. This CDR3 reads CASSWGTGSYNSPLHF. In DNA form, the CDR3 reads TGTGCCAGCAGTTGGGGGACAGGCTCCTATAATTCACCCCTCCACTTT. Full variable domain (missing parts from reference TRBV28 and TRBJ1-6): DVKVTQSSRYLVKRTGEKVFLECVQDMDHENMFWYRQDPGLGLRLIYFSYDVKMKEKGDIPEGYSVSREKKERFSLILESASTNQTSMYLCASSWGTGSYNSPLHFGNGTRLTVT.

This clonotype was seen at least ten times. The chain couples TRBV5-5 to TRBJ2-4; 8 positions match TRBD1. The CDR3 spans 16 residues. CDR1 and CDR2 (germline): SGHKS, YYEKEE (reference sequence). With V trimmed by 4 bases and J by 0 bases, 6 bases remained unmatched. CDR3 in DNA: TGTGCCAGCAGCCCCGGACAGGGACTAGCCAAAAACATTCAGTACTTC. This translates into CASSPGQGLAKNIQYF.

There are many counts of this clonotype. V gene TRBV3-1 combines with J gene TRBJ2-5, with TRBD1 as a possible D gene (5 bases). The V gene's germline CDR1 is LGHDT and CDR2 YNNKEL (reference sequence). V was shortened by 5 bases and J by 5 bases, with 9 bases between the two germline ends. The CDR3 loop spans 12 amino acids. In DNA form, the CDR3 reads TGTGCCAGCAGCTTAGCAGGGGAGACCCAGTACTTC. Translation gives CASSLAGETQYF.

This chain's CDR3 is CASSLVMASQETQYF. DNA for the CDR3: TGTGCCAGCAGCTTGGTTATGGCCAGCCAAGAGACCCAGTACTTC. The rearrangement links TRBV5-4 to TRBJ2-5; D uncertain. The germline V gene has CDR1 SGHNT and CDR2 YYREEE (reference sequence). V was cut by 0 bases and J by 1 base, with 10 bases left in between. This CDR3 is built from 15 residues.

This clonotype has just a few counts. This sequence joins TRBV28 and TRBJ2-7; 11 bases map to TRBD1. CDR1 MDHEN and CDR2 SYDVKM come from the germline V gene. With V trimmed by 4 bases and J by 2 bases, 10 bases remained unmatched. The CDR3 is 17 residues long. The CDR3 loop is CASSSGVGGQGAYEQYF. Written as DNA, the CDR3 is TGTGCCAGCAGTTCGGGGGTTGGGGGACAGGGGGCCTACGAGCAGTACTTC. Full variable domain (outside the CDR3, taken from reference TRBV28 and TRBJ2-7): DVKVTQSSRYLVKRTGEKVFLECVQDMDHENMFWYRQDPGLGLRLIYFSYDVKMKEKGDIPEGYSVSREKKERFSLILESASTNQTSMYLCASSSGVGGQGAYEQYFGPGTRLTVT.

This clonotype was counted ten times or more. This chain links TRBV2 with TRBJ2-1, with D unresolved. CDR1 is SNHLY, CDR2 FYNNEI, per germline. V was shortened by 6 bases and J by 4 bases, with 16 bases between the two germline ends. CDR3 size: 15 residues. DNA of the CDR3: TGTGCCAGCAGCGAGCCCCCTCCCAGGTACAATGAGCAGTTCTTC. Translating gives CASSEPPPRYNEQFF.

This clonotype was counted many times. The chain uses TRBV29-1 and TRBJ2-3; 10 bases match TRBD1. CDR3 length equals 14 residues. The germline V gene encodes CDR1 SQVTM and CDR2 ANQGSEA. V lost 4 bases and J lost 6; bases outside the gene matches: 7. The chain's CDR3 is CSVGETGGRDTQYF. DNA of the CDR3: TGCAGCGTTGGAGAGACAGGGGGCAGGGATACGCAGTATTTT.

The chain joins TRBV28 to TRBJ2-7; D remains unclear. Germline loops: CDR1 MDHEN, CDR2 SYDVKM. V was shortened by 7 bases and J by 7 bases, with 26 bases between the two germline ends. CDR3 length equals 16 residues. CDR3 in amino acids: CASNPLDTSSYNEQYF. The CDR3 DNA is TGTGCCAGCAATCCACTCGACACCAGCTCCTACAATGAGCAGTACTTC.

The CDR3 DNA reads TGTGCCAGCAGCGGTAGCCATCGACAGGGGGTCGCAACTAATGAAAAACTGTTTTTT. It specifies CASSGSHRQGVATNEKLFF. V usage is TRBV9 and J usage is TRBJ1-4; 9 nucleotides align to TRBD1. V shed 3 bases and J 0 bases; nucleotides not matched to a gene: 12. The germline gives CDR1 SGDLS, CDR2 YYNGEE. The CDR3 length is 19 residues.

This clonotype was seen at least ten times. Its ends do not fully match the called genes, so a read error is possible. The chain joins TRBV5-5 to TRBJ1-2; the D is unclear. CDR1 is SGHKS and CDR2 is YYEKEE in the germline V gene (reference sequence). The CDR3 contains 13 residues. The CDR3: CASATEYGYGYTF. CDR3 DNA sequence: TGCGCCAGCGCCACTGAATACGGCTATGGCTACACCTTC. Based on the CDR3 plus reference TRBV5-5 and TRBJ1-2, the full variable domain is DAGVTQSPTHLIKTRGQQVTLRCSPISGHKSVSWYQQVLGQGPQFIFQYYEKEERGRGNFPDRFSARQFPNYSSELNVNALLLGDSALYLCASATEYGYGYTFGSGTRLTVV.

This clonotype was recorded at least ten times. The chain employs TRBV28 and TRBJ1-2, with a possible D match to TRBD1 (5 bases). The CDR3 consists of 15 residues. V dropped 5 bases and J dropped 4 bases, with 17 bases sitting between them. CDR1 and CDR2 from the germline V gene are MDHEN and SYDVKM. The DNA for the CDR3 is TGTGCCAGCAGTACCCCGGGACCCCAGCTCTATGGCTACACCTTC. It specifies CASSTPGPQLYGYTF.